Each of the 18 T cell receptor beta chains below was sequenced from the same sample in a study of Ad26.COV2.S vaccination and SARS-CoV-2 variants. TCRdb's table, derived via immunoSEQ multiplex PCR, lists solely in-frame clones and lacks some. The profile shows 450,000 to 550,000 clones, 89% of them singletons. Specified treatment: roughly 20 received Ad26.COV2.S at low or high dose, single or two shots; 5 received placebo; per-sample allocation not given. After the first vaccine or placebo injection, samples were drawn on day 63. Sequencing used peripheral blood, obtained in a trial of Ad26.COV2.S vaccine versus placebo. The receptors derive from a person aged 18-60 years who received the Ad26.COV2.S COVID-19 vaccine or a placebo.

The chain uses TRBV7-2 and TRBJ1-6; D is ambiguous. Germline lookup yields CDR1 SGHTA and CDR2 FQGNSA. This CDR3 is 16 amino acids long. Trimming removed 5 bases at V and 4 bases at J, with 15 bases between. CDR3 sequence: CASSRDINGYNSPLHF. The CDR3, as DNA: TGTGCCAGCAGCCGCGACATCAACGGATATAATTCACCCCTCCACTTT.

J is TRBJ1-2 and V is TRBV12-3 or TRBV12-4; no firm D call. Trimming pared 1 base from V and 8 bases from J, leaving 8 bases between. The CDR3 runs 12 residues. This CDR3 reads CASSLVGVGYTF. The CDR3 nucleotides are TGTGCCAGCAGTTTAGTAGGTGTGGGCTACACCTTC.

The chain uses TRBV5-1 and TRBJ2-1; 8 bases match TRBD2. V shed 0 bases, J shed 4 bases, and the junction held 12 bases outside the gene matches. CDR1 is SGHRS, CDR2 YFSETQ, per germline. The CDR3 is 18 residues long. The CDR3 bases are TGCGCCAGCAGCTTGGTCCTAGCGGGTATATCCGGGTACAATGAGCAGTTCTTC. Its translation: CASSLVLAGISGYNEQFF.

The genes are TRBV18 and TRBJ2-3; 9 bases are shared with TRBD2. With 4 bases clipped from V and 5 bases from J, the junction kept 10 bases outside the gene matches. Germline assignment: CDR1 KGHSH and CDR2 LQKENI. This CDR3 is built from 16 residues. CDR3 loop: CASSHRSGRAVDTQYF. DNA for the CDR3: TGTGCCAGCTCACATCGTAGCGGGAGAGCGGTAGATACGCAGTATTTT.

The V call is TRBV7-2, the J call TRBJ1-2, with a tentative D call TRBD1 (6 bases). Germline V gene sequence: CDR1 SGHTA, CDR2 FQGNSA. The V end lost 2 bases, the J end lost 7 bases, and 17 bases lay between the germline ends. This CDR3 region has 15 residues. CDR3 nucleotides: TGTGCCAGCAGCTTAAACTTGCGAGGGGGGCGTGGCTACACCTTC. This translates into CASSLNLRGGRGYTF.

V and J are TRBV7-7 and TRBJ2-6; a possible D gene is TRBD2 (6 bases). CDR1 is SSHAT and CDR2 is FNYEAQ in the germline V gene (reference sequence). This CDR3 comprises 15 residues. V was shortened by 6 bases and J by 2 bases, with 11 bases between the two germline ends. CDR3 residues: CASSAGGPGANVLTF. DNA for the CDR3: TGTGCCAGCAGTGCCGGGGGTCCTGGGGCCAACGTCCTGACTTTC.

The CDR3 spells CASSSSREVGAFF. CDR3 nucleotide sequence: TGTGCCAGCAGTTCCAGTCGGGAGGTGGGAGCTTTCTTT. J is TRBJ1-1 and V is TRBV12-3 or TRBV12-4; unclear D gene. This CDR3 is built from 13 residues. V gave up 4 bases and J gave up 10 bases, with 16 bases separating them.

The genes are TRBV6-6 and TRBJ2-7, with 12 positions matching TRBD2. Germline loops: CDR1 MNHNY, CDR2 SVGAGI (reference sequence). This CDR3 contains 19 residues. This CDR3 is CASSRYELAGGSPSNEQYV. CDR3 in DNA: TGTGCCAGCAGTCGATACGAACTAGCGGGAGGATCCCCCTCCAACGAGCAGTACGTC.

The CDR3 sequence is CASSQRSSYNSPLHF. CDR3 sequence (DNA): TGTGCCAGCAGCCAGAGGAGCTCCTATAATTCACCCCTCCACTTT. The chain has TRBV4-2 and TRBJ1-6; D ambiguous. This CDR3 spans 15 amino acids. V dropped 3 bases and J dropped 0 bases, with 6 bases sitting between them. Germline values: CDR1 LGHNA, CDR2 YNFKEQ.

The chain joins TRBV6-5 to TRBJ1-2; no definite D call. Germline V CDR1 and CDR2: MNHEY, SVGAGI. V dropped 0 bases and J dropped 2 bases, with 13 bases sitting between them. The CDR3 spans 16 residues. The CDR3 nucleotides read TGTGCCAGCAGTTACTCAGGTTCGGGGATAAACTATGGCTACACCTTC. This sequence encodes CASSYSGSGINYGYTF.

This chain connects TRBV18 to TRBJ1-6; perhaps TRBD1 as D (5 bases). The V and J ends lost 1 base and 11 bases respectively, with 18 bases between them. CDR3 length: 16 amino acids. Germline CDR1 is KGHSH and CDR2 is LQKENI. The CDR3 is CASSPQGLLATPPLHF. The CDR3, as DNA: TGTGCCAGCTCACCACAGGGGCTCCTAGCCACTCCACCCCTCCACTTT. The whole variable domain, filled in from reference TRBV18 and TRBJ1-6, reads NAGVMQNPRHLVRRRGQEARLRCSPMKGHSHVYWYRQLPEEGLKFMVYLQKENIIDESGMPKERFSAEFPKEGPSILRIQQVVRGDSAAYFCASSPQGLLATPPLHFGNGTRLTVT.

V usage is TRBV5-4 and J usage is TRBJ2-3; 15 bases are a match to TRBD2. The CDR3 loop spans 14 amino acids. Germline V lookup: CDR1 SGHNT, CDR2 YYREEE (reference sequence). The V segment lost 10 bases and the J segment 2 bases; nucleotides outside the gene matches: 2. CDR3 sequence: CAGTSGGHTDTQYF. The CDR3, as DNA: TGTGCCGGGACTAGCGGGGGGCACACAGATACGCAGTATTTT.

This sequence joins TRBV2 and TRBJ2-7; D perhaps matches TRBD1 (5 bases). CDR1 and CDR2 (germline): SNHLY, FYNNEI. The length of the CDR3 is 14 residues. The ends were cut back, 6 bases at V and 7 bases at J, with 19 bases in the middle. The CDR3 loop is CASRPEMAPGEQYF. CDR3 bases: TGTGCCAGCAGGCCCGAGATGGCCCCAGGGGAGCAGTACTTC.

The genes are TRBV9 and TRBJ2-1; D may match TRBD1 or TRBD2 (5 bases each). The CDR3 sequence is 15 residues long. The V gene lost 6 bases and the J gene lost 4 bases, with 17 bases spanning the gap. Germline V gives CDR1 SGDLS, CDR2 YYNGEE. The CDR3 here is CASTRDPGLYNEQFF. CDR3 DNA: TGTGCCAGCACCCGGGACCCGGGGCTATACAATGAGCAGTTCTTC.

This chain uses TRBV5-8 with TRBJ2-5; D call uncertain. The ends were cut back, 8 bases at V and 0 bases at J, with 17 bases in the middle. Per the germline V gene, CDR1 is SGHTS and CDR2 is YDEGEE. This CDR3 is built from 15 residues. Written as DNA, the CDR3 is TGTGCCAGAAGCAGGAGCCAAAAGTACCAAGAGACCCAGTACTTC. It encodes CARSRSQKYQETQYF.

Written as DNA, the CDR3 is TGCAGCGTTGAAGTCGCTTCTAGTGAGCAGTTCTTC. Translation: CSVEVASSEQFF. V is TRBV29-1 and J is TRBJ2-1, with no clear D. The V end was cut by 1 base, the J end by 9 bases, with 10 bases between. In germline, CDR1 is SQVTM, CDR2 ANQGSEA. CDR3 length: 12 amino acids.

The chain uses TRBV20-1 and TRBJ1-2, with no clear D. The germline gives CDR1 DFQATT, CDR2 SNEGSKA (reference sequence). The CDR3 is 11 residues long. Deletions cut 6 bases from V and 4 bases from J, with 9 bases between. Here the CDR3 reads CSAVMGYGYTF. CDR3 nucleotide sequence: TGCAGTGCGGTCATGGGCTATGGCTACACCTTC.

This sequence joins TRBV29-1 and TRBJ1-5; tentative D call: TRBD1 (5 bases). CDR1 and CDR2 from the germline V gene are SQVTM and ANQGSEA. This CDR3 has 15 amino acids. V was cut by 1 base and J by 4 bases, with 14 bases left in between. The CDR3 coding sequence is TGCAGCGTTGAAGGGAGGGGAAGAGTGAATCAGCCCCAGCATTTT. This translates into CSVEGRGRVNQPQHF.